A few counts support the clone carrying this TCR beta chain. Antigen specificity is unknown. Germline V gene data show CDR1 as SNHLY and CDR2 as FYNNEI. V was trimmed by 5 bases and J by 0 bases, leaving 13 bases between them. This CDR3 has 15 amino acids. TCRdb processed the RT-PCR reads anew with MiXCR; each CDR3 protein has one entry. The table includes 710,000 or so distinct CDR3 sequences, 15% to 18% detected once. The data stem from a study of response to subunit inactivated influenza vaccine. Study-wide results and limits: Researchers suggested that each seasonal influenza vaccination recruits few new T cells.

The sequenced sample was PBMCs from blood, obtained 11 to 12 days after vaccination. This clonotype was sampled from a man aged 50-59 years who received an inactivated influenza vaccine. The genes are TRBV2 and TRBJ1-1, with a possible D match to TRBD1 (5 bases). CDR3 loop: CASSSRESVNTEAFF. CDR3 bases: TGTGCCAGCAGTTCCAGGGAGTCGGTGAACACTGAAGCTTTCTTT. Complete variable domain (other parts from reference TRBV2 and TRBJ1-1): EPEVTQTPSHQVTQMGQEVILRCVPISNHLYFYWYRQILGQKVEFLVSFYNNEISEKSEIFDDQFSVERPDGSNFTLKIRSTKLEDSAMYFCASSSRESVNTEAFFGQGTRLTVV.